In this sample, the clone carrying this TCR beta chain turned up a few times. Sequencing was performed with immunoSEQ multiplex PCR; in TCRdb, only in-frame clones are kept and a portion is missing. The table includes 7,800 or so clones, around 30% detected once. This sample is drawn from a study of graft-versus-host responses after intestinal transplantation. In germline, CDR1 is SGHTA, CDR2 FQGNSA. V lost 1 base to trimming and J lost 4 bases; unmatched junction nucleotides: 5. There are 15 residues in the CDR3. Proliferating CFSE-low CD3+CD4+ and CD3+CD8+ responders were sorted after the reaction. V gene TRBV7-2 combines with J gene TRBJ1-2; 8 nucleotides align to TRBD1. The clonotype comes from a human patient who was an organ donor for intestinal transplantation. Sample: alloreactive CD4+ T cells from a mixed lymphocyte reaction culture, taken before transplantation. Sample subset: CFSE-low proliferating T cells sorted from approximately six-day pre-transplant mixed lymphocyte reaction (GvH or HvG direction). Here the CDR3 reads CASSLERGTGYGYTF. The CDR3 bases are TGTGCCAGCAGCTTAGAGAGGGGGACAGGCTATGGCTACACCTTC.